These 30 T cell receptor beta chains share one sample of origin, sequenced in a study of blood T cell repertoires in COVID-19. Sequencing used immunoSEQ multiplex PCR; TCRdb keeps in-frame clones, though not all of them. The sample contains under 200,000 clones, about 80% of which appear only once. Sequencing input: PBMCs or T cells enriched from blood (not recorded which). These receptors all stem from a woman aged 55-75 years with acute COVID-19.

Remarks on this clone: This sample also contains other DNA sequences that code for the same CDR3. The chain joins TRBV18 to TRBJ1-2, with D possibly being TRBD1 (5 bases). Germline V gives CDR1 KGHSH, CDR2 LQKENI. This CDR3 has 13 residues. With 2 bases removed from V and 3 bases from J, the gap between germline ends came to 7 bases. CDR3 in amino acids: CASSPGGDYGYTF. In DNA form, the CDR3 reads TGTGCCAGCTCACCAGGAGGGGACTATGGCTACACCTTC.

The chain carries TRBV19 and TRBJ2-3; TRBD1 agrees at 9 bases. Germline CDR1 is LNHDA and CDR2 is SQIVND (reference sequence). The CDR3 contains 16 residues. V trimming: 3 bases; J trimming: 1 base; junction bases outside the gene matches: 5. The CDR3 loop reads CASSMGRDRGTDTQYF. In nucleotides, the CDR3 is TGTGCCAGTAGTATGGGGCGGGACAGGGGCACAGATACGCAGTATTTT.

The chain has TRBV9 and TRBJ2-5; possible D gene TRBD2, 7 bases. CDR3 size: 16 residues. CDR1 SGDLS and CDR2 YYNGEE come from the germline V gene. The V end lost 4 bases, the J end lost 3 bases, and 19 bases lay between the germline ends. CDR3 sequence reads: CASSPRAGGPEETQYF. CDR3 bases: TGTGCCAGCAGCCCTCGAGCCGGGGGGCCCGAAGAGACCCAGTACTTC.

The chain recombines TRBV7-9 with TRBJ2-5; 15 bases map to TRBD2. V lost 5 bases and J lost 8; bases outside the gene matches: 12. The CDR3 length is 17 residues. CDR1 and CDR2 from the germline V gene are SEHNR and FQNEAQ (reference sequence). The CDR3 reads CASSIAGTSGGTITQYF. CDR3 DNA: TGTGCCAGCAGCATCGCCGGGACTAGCGGGGGGACGATTACCCAGTACTTC.

V gene TRBV4-2 combines with J gene TRBJ1-2; D gene uncertain. This CDR3 is built from 11 residues. Germline loops: CDR1 LGHNA, CDR2 YNFKEQ. The germline V and J ends were trimmed by 5 bases and 4 bases, with 5 bases remaining between them. Here the CDR3 DNA reads TGTGCCAGCAGCTACAGCTATGGCTACACCTTC. Its translation is CASSYSYGYTF.

The chain recombines TRBV29-1 with TRBJ1-1; no firm D call. Looked up from germline, CDR1 is SQVTM and CDR2 is ANQGSEA. Trimming shortened V by 2 bases and J by 0 bases, and 7 bases separated the two germline ends. The CDR3 sequence is 13 residues long. The CDR3 region is CSVERRLNTEAFF. The CDR3 nucleotides read TGCAGCGTTGAAAGGAGGTTGAACACTGAAGCTTTCTTT.

In regard to this clone: Other nucleotide sequences in the sample specify the same CDR3. The J gene is TRBJ1-6, the V gene TRBV4-3, with 8 positions matching TRBD1. The CDR3 length is 14 residues. The trim removed 3 bases at V and 5 bases at J, leaving 0 bases unmatched. Germline lookup yields CDR1 LGHNA and CDR2 YSLEER. CDR3 in DNA: TGCGCCAGCAGCCAGGGACAGGATAATTCACCCCTCCACTTT. It yields the protein CASSQGQDNSPLHF.

CDR3 region: CASSTRQGAKLFF. CDR3 nucleotide sequence: TGTGCCAGCAGCACCAGACAGGGCGCAAAACTGTTTTTT. V usage is TRBV7-8 and J usage is TRBJ1-4, with TRBD1 matching 7 bases. V shed 5 bases, J shed 10 bases, and the junction held 7 bases outside the gene matches. This CDR3 region has 13 residues. The germline V gene encodes CDR1 SGHVS and CDR2 FQNEAQ.

The chain links TRBV7-2 to TRBJ2-5, with TRBD2 matching over 7 bases. Germline V gene lookup returns CDR1 SGHTA and CDR2 FQGNSA. The CDR3 totals 18 residues. V was clipped by 4 bases and J by 0 bases; unmatched bases: 14. Here the CDR3 reads CASSSPASLAEYQETQYF. CDR3 nucleotides: TGTGCCAGCAGCTCCCCCGCGAGCCTAGCGGAGTACCAAGAGACCCAGTACTTC.

The chain joins TRBV7-9 to TRBJ2-7; 10 bases match TRBD1. This CDR3 is built from 14 residues. From germline, CDR1 is SEHNR and CDR2 FQNEAQ (reference sequence). V gave up 5 bases and J gave up 5 bases; unmatched junction bases: 6. The CDR3 region is CASSLSTGGDEQYF. The CDR3, as DNA: TGTGCCAGCAGCCTATCGACAGGGGGCGACGAGCAGTACTTC.

V usage is TRBV5-1 and J usage is TRBJ2-1; possible D gene TRBD2, 5 bases. V gave up 0 bases and J gave up 1 base, with 8 bases separating them. This CDR3 contains 15 residues. CDR1 and CDR2 (germline): SGHRS, YFSETQ. The CDR3 sequence: CASSLVGESYNEQFF. CDR3 bases: TGCGCCAGCAGCTTGGTCGGGGAGTCCTACAATGAGCAGTTCTTC.

V gene TRBV24-1 combines with J gene TRBJ2-5, with D possibly TRBD2 on 5 matching bases. V lost 3 bases, J lost 1 base, and 8 bases lay in between. The CDR3 is 14 residues long. The V gene's germline CDR1 is KGHDR and CDR2 SFDVKD. The CDR3 loop reads CATSDRDLQETQYF. The CDR3 DNA sequence: TGTGCCACCAGTGATCGGGATCTCCAAGAGACCCAGTACTTC.

This clone was recorded a few times. The V gene is TRBV5-5, the J gene TRBJ2-1; 7 bases agree with TRBD1. The germline gives CDR1 SGHKS, CDR2 YYEKEE (reference sequence). V lost 3 bases to trimming and J lost 2 bases; unmatched junction nucleotides: 8. The CDR3 loop spans 16 amino acids. The CDR3 here is CASSYWGTAAYNEQFF. CDR3 DNA sequence: TGTGCCAGCAGCTACTGGGGGACAGCAGCCTACAATGAGCAGTTCTTC.

The chain has TRBV5-3 and TRBJ1-5; 7 positions agree with TRBD1. TRBV5-3 is placed among ORFs of uncertain function. Germline trimming cut 4 bases from V and 5 bases from J; bases unmatched to any gene: 12. The CDR3 length is 16 residues. The CDR3 DNA is TGTGCCAGAAGCGCATTACAGGGGTATGACTATCAGCCCCAGCATTTT. Translating it yields CARSALQGYDYQPQHF.

The chain is built from TRBV27 and TRBJ1-3; D is unresolved. The V end was cut by 6 bases, the J end by 0 bases, with 9 bases between. The germline gives CDR1 MNHEY, CDR2 SMNVEV (reference sequence). The length of the CDR3 is 14 residues. The CDR3 spells CASSGVTSGNTIYF. The CDR3 region has the DNA TGTGCCAGCAGCGGGGTTACCTCTGGAAACACCATATATTTT.

The chain has TRBV7-2 and TRBJ2-1, with TRBD2 matching over 14 bases. Germline V gene lookup returns CDR1 SGHTA and CDR2 FQGNSA. This CDR3 is built from 13 residues. V lost 5 bases, J lost 14 bases, and 5 bases stayed unmatched. For the CDR3, the DNA is TGTGCCAGCAGCGCAGGACTAGCGGGAGGCGAGTTCTTC. As protein: CASSAGLAGGEFF.

CDR3 protein: CASSLAAGVSDYGYTF. CDR3 bases: TGTGCCAGCAGCTTAGCGGCAGGGGTGTCGGACTATGGCTACACCTTC. The J gene is TRBJ1-2, the V gene TRBV7-2; possible D gene TRBD1, 6 bases. CDR1 and CDR2 (germline): SGHTA, FQGNSA. CDR3 length: 16 residues. Trimming left V 0 bases short and J 3 bases short, with 14 bases between.

This clone is a singleton in its sample. The V and J genes are TRBV5-1 and TRBJ1-2; TRBD1 agrees at 9 bases. The J segment lost 4 bases and the V segment lost 4 bases, leaving 8 bases of the junction unmatched. CDR1 and CDR2 from the germline V gene are SGHRS and YFSETQ. This CDR3 contains 15 residues. CDR3 sequence reads: CASSPDGTGIYGYTF. DNA for the CDR3: TGCGCCAGCAGCCCAGATGGGACAGGGATCTATGGCTACACCTTC.

The chain joins TRBV4-1 to TRBJ1-2, with unresolved D. The germline CDR1 and CDR2 sequences are MGHRA and YSYEKL. Trimming removed 0 bases at V and 7 bases at J, with 15 bases between. The CDR3 sequence is 15 residues long. The CDR3 loop is CASSQDLDPTGGYTF. DNA of the CDR3: TGCGCCAGCAGCCAAGACCTCGACCCTACGGGTGGCTACACCTTC.

The chain couples TRBV24-1 to TRBJ2-3, with 7 bases matching TRBD2. The CDR3 spans 16 residues. V dropped 4 bases and J dropped 4; count of bases not matched to a gene: 10. Germline CDR1 is KGHDR and CDR2 is SFDVKD. The CDR3 region has the DNA TGTGCCACCAGTGACCGGACTAGACGGTTTGCAGATACGCAGTATTTT. Protein product: CATSDRTRRFADTQYF.

This chain links TRBV4-3 with TRBJ2-5; 8 bases are shared with TRBD1. Trimming took 2 bases from V and 5 from J; bases not matched to a gene: 4. Looked up from germline, CDR1 is LGHNA and CDR2 is YSLEER. The CDR3 runs to 14 residues. CDR3 DNA sequence: TGCGCCAGCAGCCAACCGGACAGGGATGAGACCCAGTACTTC. Protein product: CASSQPDRDETQYF.

This clone was counted only a few times. The J gene is TRBJ1-6, the V gene TRBV18; 9 bases are shared with TRBD1. Trimming removed 6 bases from V and 4 bases from J; junction bases left unmatched: 1. Germline assignment: CDR1 KGHSH and CDR2 LQKENI. CDR3 length: 14 amino acids. The CDR3 sequence is CASSGQGYNSPLHF. CDR3 sequence (DNA): TGTGCCAGCTCCGGACAGGGGTATAATTCACCCCTCCACTTT.

The chain has TRBV6-5 and TRBJ2-2; 9 bases align to TRBD1. V dropped 2 bases and J dropped 6; count of bases not matched to a gene: 7. This CDR3 has 16 amino acids. From germline, CDR1 is MNHEY and CDR2 SVGAGI. This CDR3 reads CASSYGQGHVAGELFF. The CDR3 DNA is TGTGCCAGCAGTTACGGACAGGGGCATGTAGCCGGGGAGCTGTTTTTT.

The genes are TRBV27 and TRBJ1-4; TRBD1 aligns across 7 bases. Per germline, CDR1 MNHEY and CDR2 SMNVEV (reference sequence). Trimming removed 6 bases from V and 4 bases from J; junction bases left unmatched: 11. The CDR3 spans 16 residues. DNA for the CDR3: TGTGCCAGCAGCCCCCGTGCGGGACAGAGTAATGAAAAACTGTTTTTT. Its translation is CASSPRAGQSNEKLFF.

The rearrangement uses TRBV3-1 (or the pseudogene TRBV3-2) and TRBJ2-7; unclear D gene. V lost 0 bases and J lost 6, with 12 bases in between. Germline V gene lookup returns CDR1 LGHDT and CDR2 YNNKEL (reference sequence). The CDR3 is 14 residues long. CDR3 sequence reads: CASSQESPSPEQYV. The CDR3 nucleotides are TGTGCCAGCAGCCAAGAAAGCCCTTCCCCCGAGCAGTACGTC.

The chain joins TRBV27 to TRBJ1-2; 12 nucleotides line up with TRBD1. Germline CDR1 and CDR2: MNHEY and SMNVEV (reference sequence). The V segment lost 6 bases and the J segment 7 bases; nucleotides outside the gene matches: 9. The CDR3 covers 15 residues. CDR3 nucleotides: TGTGCCAGCAGCAACCCCGGGACAGGGGGCGGTGGCTACACCTTC. Translating gives CASSNPGTGGGGYTF.

V usage is TRBV2 and J usage is TRBJ2-1; 15 positions match TRBD2. The trim removed 2 bases at V and 11 bases at J, leaving 4 bases unmatched. Germline V gene sequence: CDR1 SNHLY, CDR2 FYNNEI. The CDR3 has 15 amino acids. Written as DNA, the CDR3 is TGTGCCAGCAGTGAATTGGGACTAGCGGGGGGACAGCAGTTCTTC. Its translation: CASSELGLAGGQQFF.

This chain's CDR3 is CASSEPRGREGEKLFF. The CDR3 DNA reads as TGTGCCAGCAGTGAGCCGCGGGGCAGAGAGGGAGAAAAACTGTTTTTT. The V gene is TRBV25-1, the J gene TRBJ1-4, with D maybe TRBD1 (5 bases). Trimming took off 3 bases at V and 8 bases at J, with 19 bases between the two ends. This CDR3 comprises 16 residues. Germline CDR1 and CDR2: MGHDK and SYGVNS.

V and J are TRBV2 and TRBJ1-3; no definite D call. The CDR3 contains 12 residues. The germline V gene has CDR1 SNHLY and CDR2 FYNNEI. V was clipped by 7 bases and J by 4 bases, with 8 bases between them. DNA of the CDR3: TGTGCCAGCATGGGAGGGGGAAACACCATATATTTT. Its translation: CASMGGGNTIYF.

This clone was detected once. This sequence joins TRBV3-1 (or the pseudogene TRBV3-2) and TRBJ2-7; D unresolved. From germline, CDR1 is LGHDT and CDR2 YNNKEL (reference sequence). This CDR3 is built from 13 residues. The V and J ends lost 6 bases and 6 bases respectively, with 15 bases between them. CDR3 sequence reads: CASRKKAWREQYV. The DNA for the CDR3 is TGTGCCAGCAGAAAGAAAGCGTGGCGCGAGCAGTACGTC.